These 25 T cell receptor beta chains originate from one sample sequenced in a study of EBV T-cell therapy then PD-1 blockade in nasopharyngeal carcinoma. As to treatment: AdE1-LMPpoly-expanded autologous EBV-specific T-cell therapy followed by anti-PD-1 nivolumab. Sequenced by immunoSEQ multiplex PCR; TCRdb stores in-frame clones only, minus some. The data contain about 17,000 clones, around four fifths of them seen just once; the ten biggest clones take up less than 30%. Their cognate antigens are unknown. Sequencing was performed on CD8+ T cells from blood, taken at day 0 from a patient whose treatment included autologous EBV-specific T cells and nivolumab. The receptor set was obtained from a man aged 40-50 years with nasopharyngeal carcinoma.

The chain couples TRBV9 to TRBJ2-7; D may correspond to TRBD1 or TRBD2 (5 bases each). This CDR3 spans 15 amino acids. Germline CDR1 reads SGDLS; CDR2 reads YYNGEE. Trimming pared 3 bases from V and 0 bases from J, leaving 13 bases between. Written as DNA, the CDR3 is TGTGCCAGCAGCGATGACGGGACCGGCTCCTACGAGCAGTACTTC. Protein: CASSDDGTGSYEQYF.

The V and J genes are TRBV24-1 and TRBJ2-3; TRBD2 aligns across 7 bases. This CDR3 is 17 amino acids long. Germline trimming cut 2 bases from V and 4 bases from J; bases unmatched to any gene: 11. Germline V gene sequence: CDR1 KGHDR, CDR2 SFDVKD. CDR3 amino acids: CATSDSPGLVYPDTQYF. CDR3 sequence (DNA): TGTGCCACCAGTGATTCCCCTGGACTAGTTTATCCAGATACGCAGTATTTT.

CDR3 loop: CASRPGTGGYEQYF. The CDR3 DNA follows: TGTGCCAGCAGACCCGGGACAGGGGGATACGAGCAGTACTTC. J is TRBJ2-7 and V is TRBV6-5; 11 bases match TRBD1. This CDR3 has 14 amino acids. Germline loops: CDR1 MNHEY, CDR2 SVGAGI. With V trimmed by 6 bases and J by 4 bases, 5 bases remained unmatched.

The V gene is TRBV27, the J gene TRBJ2-7, with unresolved D. This CDR3 is built from 12 residues. CDR1 is MNHEY and CDR2 is SMNVEV in the germline V gene (reference sequence). Trimming cost V 4 bases and J 1 base, with 5 bases left between them. The CDR3, as DNA: TGTGCCAGCAGTTCCAGATCCTACGAGCAGTACTTC. As protein: CASSSRSYEQYF.

This chain links TRBV6-4 with TRBJ2-5; possibly TRBD1 or TRBD2 for D (6 bases each). The V gene lost 4 bases and the J gene lost 2 bases, with 11 bases spanning the gap. There are 14 residues in the CDR3. From germline, CDR1 is MRHNA and CDR2 SNTAGT. This chain's CDR3 is CASSASGAQETQYF. The CDR3 DNA reads as TGTGCCAGCAGTGCTTCGGGGGCACAAGAGACCCAGTACTTC.

This sequence joins TRBV4-2 and TRBJ2-7, with D possibly called TRBD1 or TRBD2 (5 bases each). The CDR3 consists of 17 residues. The V gene lost 1 base and the J gene lost 0 bases, with 16 bases spanning the gap. Germline V gene lookup returns CDR1 LGHNA and CDR2 YNFKEQ. The CDR3 sequence is CASSQGALGPHSYEQYF. The CDR3 region has the DNA TGTGCCAGCAGCCAAGGGGCCCTGGGACCTCACTCCTACGAGCAGTACTTC.

The V and J genes are TRBV27 and TRBJ2-3; weak D call: TRBD2 (5 bases). This CDR3 comprises 16 residues. Germline CDR1 is MNHEY and CDR2 is SMNVEV (reference sequence). Trimming shortened V by 5 bases and J by 0 bases, and 15 bases separated the two germline ends. CDR3 coding DNA: TGTGCCAGCAGTCACCCGAGGACTCAGAGCACAGATACGCAGTATTTT. Its translation is CASSHPRTQSTDTQYF.

For the CDR3, the DNA is TGTGCCAGCAGTTTACGACAGTCTGGAAACACCATATATTTT. Amino acids: CASSLRQSGNTIYF. V gene TRBV28 combines with J gene TRBJ1-3; a weak D match, TRBD1 (5 bases). Germline lookup yields CDR1 MDHEN and CDR2 SYDVKM. This CDR3 is built from 14 residues. The ends were cut back, 2 bases at V and 1 base at J, with 6 bases in the middle.

CDR3 DNA sequence: TGTGCCAGCAGTTACCAGGAGGGGGCCACTGAAGCTTTCTTT. Translating gives CASSYQEGATEAFF. The V call is TRBV6-5, the J call TRBJ1-1; the match to TRBD1 covers 7 bases. Germline V gives CDR1 MNHEY, CDR2 SVGAGI. The CDR3 is 14 amino acids. Trimming took 2 bases from V and 4 from J; bases not matched to a gene: 4.

The J gene is TRBJ2-7, the V gene TRBV12-3 or TRBV12-4, with D possibly being TRBD1 or TRBD2 (5 bases each). The CDR3 length is 13 residues. V lost 1 base, J lost 7 bases, and 11 bases lay in between. The CDR3 region is CASSLVSGSEQYF. Here the CDR3 DNA reads TGTGCCAGCAGTTTAGTCTCAGGGAGTGAGCAGTACTTC.

This chain connects TRBV6-4 to TRBJ1-1; no reliable D call. Deletions cut 3 bases from V and 1 base from J, with 15 bases between. The germline V gene encodes CDR1 MRHNA and CDR2 SNTAGT. The CDR3 totals 16 residues. This CDR3 reads CASSDTLPPSNTEAFF. In nucleotides, the CDR3 is TGTGCCAGCAGTGATACACTCCCACCTTCGAACACTGAAGCTTTCTTT.

The rearrangement links TRBV19 to TRBJ2-7, with D possibly TRBD1 on 6 matching bases. Germline V gene lookup returns CDR1 LNHDA and CDR2 SQIVND (reference sequence). Trimming removed 4 bases at V and 2 bases at J, with 12 bases between. The CDR3 is 14 amino acids. CDR3 coding DNA: TGTGCCAGTAGTAGACGGGACATCACCTACGAGCAGTACTTC. The encoded protein is CASSRRDITYEQYF.

The rearrangement uses TRBV7-9 and TRBJ1-5, with no clear D. Looked up from germline, CDR1 is SEHNR and CDR2 is FQNEAQ (reference sequence). Deletions cut 3 bases from V and 2 bases from J, with 11 bases between. The CDR3 is 15 amino acids. CDR3 in DNA: TGTGCCAGCAGCTTTACATTGCCGGGCAATCAGCCCCAGCATTTT. Protein sequence: CASSFTLPGNQPQHF.

This chain links TRBV7-9 with TRBJ2-1; no clear D gene. Per the germline V gene, CDR1 is SEHNR and CDR2 is FQNEAQ (reference sequence). This CDR3 is 12 amino acids long. The ends were cut back, 0 bases at V and 7 bases at J, with 4 bases in the middle. This CDR3 reads CASSLAPNEQFF. The CDR3 region has the DNA TGTGCCAGCAGCTTAGCGCCAAATGAGCAGTTCTTC.

The chain employs TRBV6-2 or TRBV6-3 and TRBJ2-7; D unclear. CDR1 and CDR2 (germline): MNHEY, SVGEGT. Trimming shortened V by 4 bases and J by 7 bases, and 11 bases separated the two germline ends. The CDR3 contains 12 residues. CDR3 DNA sequence: TGTGCCAGCAGTTTATCGGTGCCGGAGCAGTACTTC. Translated: CASSLSVPEQYF.

The genes are TRBV27 and TRBJ1-6; D is uncertain. Deletions cut 6 bases from V and 6 bases from J, with 6 bases between. This CDR3 has 12 residues. Per germline, CDR1 MNHEY and CDR2 SMNVEV (reference sequence). For the CDR3, the DNA is TGTGCCAGCAGCGACATTAATTCACCCCTCCACTTT. Its protein product is CASSDINSPLHF.

The chain couples TRBV9 to TRBJ2-3; no firm D call. The CDR3 has 14 amino acids. Germline V gene sequence: CDR1 SGDLS, CDR2 YYNGEE. V was pared by 3 bases and J by 2 bases, with 10 bases between. This chain's CDR3 is CASSASGVTDTQYF. The CDR3 region has the DNA TGTGCCAGCAGCGCGAGTGGAGTCACAGATACGCAGTATTTT. Combining the CDR3 with reference TRBV9 and TRBJ2-3 gives the whole variable domain DSGVTQTPKHLITATGQRVTLRCSPRSGDLSVYWYQQSLDQGLQFLIQYYNGEERAKGNILERFSAQQFPDLHSELNLSSLELGDSALYFCASSASGVTDTQYFGPGTRLTVL.

This chain connects TRBV7-8 to TRBJ2-7; D not certain. The V gene's germline CDR1 is SGHVS and CDR2 FQNEAQ. The CDR3 runs to 15 residues. V was cut by 5 bases and J by 5 bases, with 19 bases left in between. The CDR3 loop is CASSGRLAQWDEQYF. The CDR3 DNA follows: TGTGCCAGCAGCGGCCGACTGGCCCAGTGGGACGAGCAGTACTTC.

The chain links TRBV5-1 to TRBJ2-7, with D perhaps TRBD2 (5 bases). The CDR3 has 16 residues. V was clipped by 0 bases and J by 4 bases, with 17 bases between them. Germline-derived CDR1 and CDR2 are SGHRS and YFSETQ. CDR3 region: CASSLGSREAIYEQYF. The CDR3 bases are TGCGCCAGCAGCTTGGGGAGTCGGGAAGCAATTTACGAGCAGTACTTC.

The chain carries TRBV6-6 and TRBJ2-3, with 10 nucleotides matching TRBD1. This CDR3 region has 15 residues. Germline CDR1 is MNHNY and CDR2 is SVGAGI (reference sequence). Germline trimming cut 2 bases from V and 4 bases from J; bases unmatched to any gene: 3. The CDR3: CASSYVTGGPDTQYF. The CDR3 coding sequence is TGTGCCAGCAGTTACGTGACAGGGGGCCCAGATACGCAGTATTTT.

J is TRBJ2-7 and V is TRBV5-5; no firm D call. The germline V gene encodes CDR1 SGHKS and CDR2 YYEKEE (reference sequence). The CDR3 length is 14 residues. V lost 1 base and J 2 bases, leaving 10 bases between the germline ends. CDR3 amino acids: CASSLSEPTYEQYF. DNA for the CDR3: TGTGCCAGCAGCTTGTCCGAGCCAACCTACGAGCAGTACTTC.

V usage is TRBV9 and J usage is TRBJ1-1; D might be TRBD1 (6 bases). The germline gives CDR1 SGDLS, CDR2 YYNGEE. The V and J ends lost 2 bases and 3 bases respectively, with 8 bases between them. The CDR3 is made up of 13 amino acids. The CDR3, as DNA: TGTGCCAGCAGCGTGGGGGCAGACACTGAAGCTTTCTTT. Translating gives CASSVGADTEAFF.

The rearrangement links TRBV4-1 to TRBJ2-1; 13 bases align to TRBD2. Germline CDR1 MGHRA, CDR2 YSYEKL. V shed 3 bases and J 4 bases; nucleotides not matched to a gene: 6. The CDR3 loop spans 17 amino acids. CDR3 sequence: CASSHQPTSGGYNEQFF. CDR3 sequence (DNA): TGCGCCAGCAGCCATCAGCCGACTAGCGGGGGGTACAATGAGCAGTTCTTC.

The chain joins TRBV9 to TRBJ1-6; perhaps TRBD1 as D (5 bases). The germline V gene encodes CDR1 SGDLS and CDR2 YYNGEE. V was trimmed by 4 bases and J by 1 base, leaving 9 bases between them. This CDR3 is built from 15 residues. The chain's CDR3 is CASSPRGSYNSPLHF. For the CDR3, the DNA is TGTGCCAGCAGCCCGAGGGGTTCCTATAATTCACCCCTCCACTTT.

CDR3 nucleotides: TGTGCCAGCAGCGCTGGGACCGCGACAGTCTACGAGCAGTACTTC. Translating gives CASSAGTATVYEQYF. The chain employs TRBV9 and TRBJ2-7; tentatively, D is TRBD1 or TRBD2 (5 bases each). V was trimmed by 3 bases and J by 3 bases, leaving 16 bases between them. Germline V CDR1 and CDR2: SGDLS, YYNGEE. The length of the CDR3 is 15 residues.